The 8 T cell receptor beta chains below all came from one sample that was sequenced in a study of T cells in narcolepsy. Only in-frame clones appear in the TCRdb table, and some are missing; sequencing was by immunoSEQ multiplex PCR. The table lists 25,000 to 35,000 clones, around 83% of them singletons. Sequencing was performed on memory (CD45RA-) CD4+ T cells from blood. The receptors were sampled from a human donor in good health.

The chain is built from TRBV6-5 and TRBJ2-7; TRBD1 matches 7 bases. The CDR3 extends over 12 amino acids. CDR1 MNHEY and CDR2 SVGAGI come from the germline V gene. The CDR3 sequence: CASGYPGGEQYV. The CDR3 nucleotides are TGTGCCAGCGGTTACCCAGGGGGCGAGCAGTACGTC.

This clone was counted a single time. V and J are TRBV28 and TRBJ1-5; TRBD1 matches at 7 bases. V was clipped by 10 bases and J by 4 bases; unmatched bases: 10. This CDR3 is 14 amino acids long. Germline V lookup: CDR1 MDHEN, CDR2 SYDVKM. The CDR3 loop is CATRGTVKNQPQHF. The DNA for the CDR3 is TGTGCCACGCGAGGGACAGTAAAAAATCAGCCCCAGCATTTT. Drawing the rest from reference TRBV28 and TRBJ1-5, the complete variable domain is DVKVTQSSRYLVKRTGEKVFLECVQDMDHENMFWYRQDPGLGLRLIYFSYDVKMKEKGDIPEGYSVSREKKERFSLILESASTNQTSMYLCATRGTVKNQPQHFGDGTRLSIL.

CDR3 sequence reads: CASSMSNYGYTF. In DNA, the CDR3 is TGTGCCAGTAGTATGTCTAACTATGGCTACACCTTC. The V and J genes are TRBV19 and TRBJ1-2; D gene ambiguous. Germline-derived CDR1 and CDR2 are LNHDA and SQIVND (reference sequence). The CDR3 extends over 12 amino acids. Deletions cut 3 bases from V and 0 bases from J, with 2 bases between.

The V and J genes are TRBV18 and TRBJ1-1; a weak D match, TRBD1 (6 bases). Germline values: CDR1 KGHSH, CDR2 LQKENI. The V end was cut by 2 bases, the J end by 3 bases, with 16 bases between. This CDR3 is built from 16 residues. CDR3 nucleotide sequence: TGTGCCAGCTCACCATTTAGCGTAGGGGGGGACACTGAAGCTTTCTTT. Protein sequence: CASSPFSVGGDTEAFF. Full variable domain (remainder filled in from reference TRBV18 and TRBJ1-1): NAGVMQNPRHLVRRRGQEARLRCSPMKGHSHVYWYRQLPEEGLKFMVYLQKENIIDESGMPKERFSAEFPKEGPSILRIQQVVRGDSAAYFCASSPFSVGGDTEAFFGQGTRLTVV.

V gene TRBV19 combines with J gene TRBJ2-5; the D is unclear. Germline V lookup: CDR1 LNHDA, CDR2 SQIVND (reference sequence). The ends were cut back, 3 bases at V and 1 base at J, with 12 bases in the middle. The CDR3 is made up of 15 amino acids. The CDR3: CASSITLVGQETQYF. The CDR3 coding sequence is TGTGCCAGTAGTATCACTCTAGTGGGCCAAGAGACCCAGTACTTC.

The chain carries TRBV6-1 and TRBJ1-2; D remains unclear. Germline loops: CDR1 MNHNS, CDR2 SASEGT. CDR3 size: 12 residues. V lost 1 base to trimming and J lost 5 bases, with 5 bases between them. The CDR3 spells CASSEGGYGYTF. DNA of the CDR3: TGTGCCAGCAGTGAAGGAGGTTATGGCTACACCTTC.

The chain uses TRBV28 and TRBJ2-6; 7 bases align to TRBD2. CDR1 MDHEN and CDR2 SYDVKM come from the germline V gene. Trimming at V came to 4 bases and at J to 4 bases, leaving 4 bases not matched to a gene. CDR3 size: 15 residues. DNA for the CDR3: TGTGCCAGCAGTTGGGGGGGTACCGGGGCCAACGTCCTGACTTTC. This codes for CASSWGGTGANVLTF.

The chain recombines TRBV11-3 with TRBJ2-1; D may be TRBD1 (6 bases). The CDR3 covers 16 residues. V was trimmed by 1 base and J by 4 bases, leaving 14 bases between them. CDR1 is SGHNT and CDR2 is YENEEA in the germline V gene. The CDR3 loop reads CASSLGGQGRYNEQFF. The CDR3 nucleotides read TGTGCCAGCAGCTTAGGGGGGCAGGGCAGGTACAATGAGCAGTTCTTC.